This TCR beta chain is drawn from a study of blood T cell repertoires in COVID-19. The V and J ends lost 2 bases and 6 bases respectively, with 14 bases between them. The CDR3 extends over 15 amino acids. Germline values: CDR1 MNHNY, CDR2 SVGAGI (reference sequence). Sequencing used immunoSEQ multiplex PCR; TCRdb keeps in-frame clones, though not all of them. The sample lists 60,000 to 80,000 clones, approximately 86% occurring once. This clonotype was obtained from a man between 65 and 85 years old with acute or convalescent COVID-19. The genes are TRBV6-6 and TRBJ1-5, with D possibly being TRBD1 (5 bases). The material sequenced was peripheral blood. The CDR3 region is CASSYHIGGSQPQHF. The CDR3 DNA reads TGTGCCAGCAGTTACCATATTGGGGGGTCTCAGCCCCAGCATTTT.